This T cell receptor beta chain is drawn from a study of CD4+ T cells in melanoma. Clones were read by immunoSEQ multiplex PCR, and TCRdb kept only the in-frame ones, dropping some. The table lists 120,000 to 150,000 clones, nearly 95% of them singletons. The CDR3 contains 13 residues. The V gene's germline CDR1 is SGDLS and CDR2 YYNGEE. V was cut by 0 bases and J by 5 bases, with 8 bases left in between. On this clone itself: Other DNA sequences within the sample encode an identical CDR3.

The chain is built from TRBV9 and TRBJ2-5; no firm D call. The receptor comes from a human donor with melanoma. The CDR3 here is CASSVDLGETQYF. DNA of the CDR3: TGTGCCAGCAGCGTAGACCTTGGGGAGACCCAGTACTTC.